This T cell receptor beta chain derives from a study of technical replicates of blood from a handful of donors. V shed 4 bases and J 3 bases; nucleotides not matched to a gene: 4. The CDR3 has 14 residues. Germline CDR1 and CDR2: SGHNT and YENEEA. The protocol was immunoSEQ multiplex PCR, while the TCRdb copy is restricted to in-frame clones and leaves out a portion. The repertoire holds 70,000 or so clones, with 98% as singletons. The sample consisted of T cells isolated from PBMCs. This TCR was recovered from a human donor in good health. The chain couples TRBV11-3 to TRBJ2-7; 9 bases are a match to TRBD2. The CDR3 region is CASSSGTSSYEQYF. The CDR3 nucleotides are TGTGCCAGCAGCTCCGGGACTAGCAGCTACGAGCAGTACTTC.